The subject of this entry is one T cell receptor beta chain. Profiled with immunoSEQ multiplex PCR; TCRdb holds only in-frame clones, not every one. Counted here are tens of thousands of clones, roughly 91% occurring once; the ten biggest clones make up 3.3%. The data belong to a study of cytomegalovirus exposure and HLA in healthy donors. Material: PBMCs. This sequence was found in a man between 18 and 29 years old in good health and CMV-seronegative.

The CDR3 region is CASSERLGTGRNTIYF. The CDR3 DNA is TGTGCCAGCAGTGAAAGGCTTGGGACAGGTAGAAACACCATATATTTT. The gene calls are TRBV6-1 and TRBJ1-3; 8 nucleotides agree with TRBD1. The ends lost 2 bases at V and 5 bases at J; junction bases unmatched: 8. The CDR3 runs 16 residues. Germline V gives CDR1 MNHNS, CDR2 SASEGT.